This T cell receptor (beta chain) emerged from a study of a mutant IDH1 vaccine in newly diagnosed glioma. As for this clone: Antigen specificity is unknown.

The table came from immunoSEQ multiplex PCR; TCRdb's copy has only in-frame clones and leaves some out. The sample lists approximately 47,000 clones, about 88% seen once, with 4.5% to 6% in the top ten. V was shortened by 6 bases and J by 0 bases, with 12 bases between the two germline ends. The germline V gene has CDR1 LNHDA and CDR2 SQIVND (reference sequence). The CDR3 runs 15 residues. Time point here: week 35, safety follow-up. Each dose of the vaccine consisted of 300 ug of mutant IDH1 20-mer peptide, with topical imiquimod. The specimen comprised PBMCs, sampled from a glioma patient whose treatment included an IDH1 peptide vaccine. This sequence originates from a woman aged 40 to 50 with glioma. This chain links TRBV19 with TRBJ2-1; D gene unclear. CDR3 sequence: CASRETPYSYNEQFF. The CDR3 region has the DNA TGTGCCAGTAGAGAGACACCTTACTCCTACAATGAGCAGTTCTTC.